Many counts were recorded for the clone carrying this T cell receptor beta chain. The antigen is undetermined. This sample is drawn from a study of naive and memory T cell subsets. Study results and limitations: The RNA method is potentially sensitive to activation and differentiation changes.

V shed 0 bases and J 2 bases; nucleotides not matched to a gene: 6. The CDR3 loop spans 16 amino acids. The V gene's germline CDR1 is DFQATT and CDR2 SNEGSKA (reference sequence). Ligated cDNA underwent four rounds of PCR with nested alpha and beta constant region primers and SP2. Reverse transcription of blood and skin TCR RNA was primed at alpha and beta constant regions. TCRdb analysed the 5' RACE reads with MiXCR anew, one entry per CDR3 protein. Of 25,000 to 35,000 distinct CDR3 sequences in the sample, approximately 16% are singletons; the top ten hold 2.6%. A UMI-containing oligonucleotide was joined by 3' ligation to the TCR cDNA template. RNA was extracted from roughly 2.5 ml of whole blood of healthy adults. Unsorted total RNA, roughly 1 to 1000 ng, was DNase treated before reverse transcription.

The chain is built from TRBV20-1 and TRBJ2-3; 9 bases map to TRBD2. This TCR was recovered from a female donor in good health. The CDR3 DNA reads TGCAGTGCTAGAGAGGGGACTAGCACTTCCACAGATACGCAGTATTTT. It specifies CSAREGTSTSTDTQYF.